This T cell receptor (beta chain) was recorded in a study of beta chain features in type 1 diabetes. Study overall: Healthy donors and patients had similar age, gender and cell yields.

CDR1 is LNHDA, CDR2 SQIVND, per germline (reference sequence). The CDR3 sequence is 11 residues long. This clone was seen a few times. As yet, its antigen is unknown. One end of the junction varies from germline; a read error may be responsible. General study results and limits: Moderate yet significant TCRB CDR3 shortening was seen in Type 1 diabetes patients in all four CD4+ subsets. Whether HLA type influences TCRB rearrangement remained unresolved here. A closer apparent resemblance between naive, central memory and Treg TCRB repertoires was seen in patients than in healthy donors. Shorter templates may be favored by PCR, equally so in patients and controls.

Expressed TCRB transcripts were sequenced because the isolated RNA had all been reverse transcribed beforehand. Sequencing was performed with immunoSEQ multiplex PCR; in TCRdb, only in-frame clones are kept and a portion is missing. Among around 690,000 clones listed, about an eighth were seen once. This TCR was recovered from a man in his thirties or forties with type 1 diabetes. Sequencing input: naive CD4+ T cells from blood. The chain couples TRBV19 to TRBJ1-1; a weak D match, TRBD1 (5 bases). The CDR3 is CSSSGGTEAFF. CDR3 bases: TGTTCCAGTAGTGGGGGTACTGAAGCTTTCTTT.